This TCR beta chain was documented in a study of T cell changes during pregnancy in multiple sclerosis. The protocol was immunoSEQ multiplex PCR, while the TCRdb copy is restricted to in-frame clones and leaves out a portion. This sample carries 130,000 or so clones, 95% to 98% of them seen once, and the ten largest clones take less than 0.55%. Germline V gene data show CDR1 as MDHEN and CDR2 as SYDVKM. V shed 2 bases and J 7 bases; nucleotides not matched to a gene: 7. The CDR3 runs to 15 residues. The sequencing here drew on peripheral blood, taken after pregnancy. V is TRBV28 and J is TRBJ2-1; 8 bases map to TRBD1. This TCR came from a female donor with multiple sclerosis, enrolled in a pregnancy study. This CDR3 reads CASSLRQGLGNEQFF. The DNA of the CDR3 is TGTGCCAGCAGTTTAAGACAGGGGTTAGGAAATGAGCAGTTCTTC.